This T cell receptor beta chain was captured by sequencing in a study of beta chain features in type 1 diabetes. Study-wide points: A potential PCR bias toward shorter templates would be equal in patient and control samples. All four CD4+ subsets from Type 1 diabetes patients carried moderately but significantly shorter TCRB CDR3s.

Sorting of CD4+ naive, central memory, regulatory and stem cell-like memory cells was performed via CD45RO/CCR7/CD25/CD127/CD95/CD27. The germline V gene has CDR1 SGHAT and CDR2 FQNNGV. The CDR3 consists of 15 residues. V gave up 3 bases and J gave up 2 bases, with 12 bases separating them. Expressed TCRB transcripts were sequenced after all isolated RNA was converted to cDNA. Repertoires were generated with immunoSEQ multiplex PCR, while TCRdb's copy carries only in-frame clones and drops some. The sample has some 350,000 clones; roughly a tenth are singletons. This clone was observed a few times. Its antigen is undetermined.

The sequenced sample was central memory CD4+ T cells from blood. The V and J genes are TRBV11-2 and TRBJ2-3; TRBD2 is a possible D gene (5 bases). The origin of this receptor is a man aged 25-45 years with type 1 diabetes. CDR3 in DNA: TGTGCCAGCAGCTTCTACAGCGGTACCACAGATACGCAGTATTTT. This codes for CASSFYSGTTDTQYF.